A selection of T cell receptor beta chains follows, all from one sample in a study of blood T cell repertoires in COVID-19. The assay was immunoSEQ multiplex PCR, and TCRdb's table has in-frame clones only and misses some. In the table there are more than 200,000 clones, 85% to 90% of which are singletons. The specimen was PBMCs or T cells enriched from blood (not recorded which). These TCRs come from a woman in her 50s who had recovered from COVID-19. CDR3s include the opening cysteine and the closing phenylalanine or tryptophan. Fields, in order: clone size, D gene, V gene, J gene, CDR3 DNA, CDR3 protein. A D gene is named only where the DNA matches it firmly. Clone size appears in some rows only: once, few, many, or a class for an expanded clone.

.	TRBD2	TRBV11-2	TRBJ2-1	TGTGCCAGCAGCTTAGACGCGGGAGGGGGCTACAATGAGCAGTTCTTC	CASSLDAGGGYNEQFF
few	TRBD1	TRBV7-9	TRBJ1-1	TGTGCCAGCAGGCCGGGACAGTCCCAAGCTGAAGCTTTCTTT	CASRPGQSQAEAFF
.	TRBD2	TRBV18	TRBJ2-5	TGTGCCAGCTCACCAGGACTAGCGGGAGCTGAGACCCAGTACTTC	CASSPGLAGAETQYF
.	.	TRBV10-3	TRBJ1-2	TGTGCCATCAGTGAGTCGAGCCAGGGGTACGGCTACACCTTC	CAISESSQGYGYTF
.	.	TRBV28	TRBJ2-7	TGTGCCAGCAGTCCGCAGATAAATTACGAGCAGTACTTC	CASSPQINYEQYF
.	TRBD1	TRBV5-1	TRBJ2-5	TGCGCCAGCAAACCCTCGGGACAGGGGCAAGAGACCCAGTACTTC	CASKPSGQGQETQYF
.	.	TRBV28	TRBJ1-2	TGTGCCAGCAGTTTATTCGGTGGCTACACCTTC	CASSLFGGYTF
.	.	TRBV27	TRBJ2-7	TGTGCCAGCAGTCCCAGGGGAACTCGGTCCTACGAGCAGTACTTC	CASSPRGTRSYEQYF
.	TRBD2	TRBV6-1	TRBJ2-1	TGTGCCAGCAGTGCATTATTACTAGCGGAGGCCTACAATGAGCAGTTCTTC	CASSALLLAEAYNEQFF
few	TRBD1	TRBV7-6	TRBJ2-7	TGTGCCAGCAGCGATCGGGACAGCCCAGTCTACGAGCAGTACTTC	CASSDRDSPVYEQYF
.	.	TRBV7-2	TRBJ2-5	TGTGCCAGCAGCTTAGAATACCGGGAAGAGACCCAGTACTTC	CASSLEYREETQYF
.	.	TRBV2	TRBJ2-5	TGTGCCAGCAGTGGACTACGGTCAGAGACCCAGTACTTC	CASSGLRSETQYF
.	TRBD1	TRBV30	TRBJ1-5	TGTGCCTGGGCGGACAGGATCGACCAGCCCCAGCATTTT	CAWADRIDQPQHF
.	TRBD1	TRBV4-1	TRBJ1-2	TGCGCCAGCAGCCCTGGACAGGCGCGGGGAGGCTATGGCTACACCTTC	CASSPGQARGGYGYTF
.	.	TRBV6-5	TRBJ1-2	TGTGCCAGCAGTTACTCGATCGGGCAGGGGTATGGCTACACCTTC	CASSYSIGQGYGYTF
.	TRBD1	TRBV5-1	TRBJ2-1	TGCGCCAGCAGCTGGGACAGGGTCTCGGTCAATGAGCAGTTCTTC	CASSWDRVSVNEQFF
.	.	TRBV28	TRBJ2-1	TGTGCCAGCTGGGCGGGCGATGAGCAGTTCTTC	CASWAGDEQFF
.	TRBD2	TRBV5-4	TRBJ2-7	TGTGCCAGCAGCAAGGGACTAGCGGGAGTCAGCTCCTACGAGCAGTACTTC	CASSKGLAGVSSYEQYF
.	.	TRBV19	TRBJ2-3	TGTGCCAGTAGTATAGATCGGGGGGCTACGCAGTATTTT	CASSIDRGATQYF
.	TRBD1	TRBV7-8	TRBJ1-1	TGTGCCAGCAGCTTAGGGCAGGGGGACTTGTCCGACACTGAAGCTTTCTTT	CASSLGQGDLSDTEAFF
.	.	TRBV7-9	TRBJ2-7	TGTGCCAGCATCGCAGGGAACTCCTACGAGCAGTACTTC	CASIAGNSYEQYF
.	.	TRBV11-3	TRBJ2-1	TGTGCCAGCAGCTTAGGCCAAGTTCCCGGTGAGCAGTTCTTC	CASSLGQVPGEQFF
.	TRBD2	TRBV9	TRBJ2-3	TGTGCCAGCAGCAACCGAGCGGGACGCACAGATACGCAGTATTTT	CASSNRAGRTDTQYF
few	.	TRBV5-5	TRBJ1-2	TGTGCCAGCAGTTTTAGGACTGGCTTCTTCGGCTACACCTTC	CASSFRTGFFGYTF
many	TRBD1	TRBV4-1	TRBJ1-1	TGCGCCAGCAGCCTTAACCCGGGACAGGCCACTGAAGCTTTCTTT	CASSLNPGQATEAFF
.	.	TRBV5-1	TRBJ2-7	TGCGCCAGCAGCTTAAGGACAGACGAGCAGTACTTC	CASSLRTDEQYF
.	.	TRBV24-1	TRBJ1-2	TGTGCCACCAGTACAGGGAAAGACTATGGCTACACCTTC	CATSTGKDYGYTF
.	.	TRBV4-2	TRBJ1-6	TGTGCCAGCAGCCAAGCAGGGGCCCCAGGTTTGACCCTCCACTTT	CASSQAGAPGLTLHF
.	.	TRBV7-2	TRBJ1-2	TGTGCCAGCAGCAAACAGGGTACCTATGGCTACACCTTC	CASSKQGTYGYTF
.	.	TRBV7-8	TRBJ1-1	TGTGCCAGCAGCTTAGCAGGCAGGGGATACACTGAAGCTTTCTTT	CASSLAGRGYTEAFF
.	.	TRBV9	TRBJ1-1	TGTGCCAGCAGCGTAGAAGGGGCAGACACTGAAGCTTTCTTT	CASSVEGADTEAFF
once	.	TRBV5-6	TRBJ1-6	TGTGCCAGCTCAGGGATAACGTGGAATTCACCCCTCCACTTT	CASSGITWNSPLHF
.	.	TRBV27	TRBJ2-7	TGTGCCAGCAGCCAAGCGGGCGGGGCGGCAGAGCAGTACTTC	CASSQAGGAAEQYF
.	.	TRBV2	TRBJ1-5	TGTGCCAGCAGTGAATTCGGTCTGTTTAGCAATCAGCCCCAGCATTTT	CASSEFGLFSNQPQHF
once	.	TRBV7-2	TRBJ1-2	TGTGCCAGCAGCTTAGGAGAGGTCAACCGCTACACCTTC	CASSLGEVNRYTF
.	.	TRBV10-1	TRBJ2-3	TGCGCCAGCAGCCCCTCCACAGATACGCAGTATTTT	CASSPSTDTQYF
.	TRBD1	TRBV5-1	TRBJ1-2	TGCGCCAGCAGCTTGGGACAGGGGGCCGGGGGCTACACCTTC	CASSLGQGAGGYTF
.	TRBD1	TRBV9	TRBJ1-2	TGTGCCAGCAGCGTAGGAGGGGACAGGGGGCGACGAGCTAACTATGGCTACACCTTC	CASSVGGDRGRRANYGYTF
.	.	TRBV6-2/TRBV6-3	TRBJ2-7	TGTGCCAGCAGTTACTCAAGCAACGAGCAGTACTTC	CASSYSSNEQYF
.	.	TRBV28	TRBJ2-7	TGTGCCAGCAGTTCCGGGAGTACGAACGAGCAGTACTTC	CASSSGSTNEQYF
.	.	TRBV3-1/TRBV3-2	TRBJ1-2	TGTGCCAGCAGTCAAACCGAGGTTAACTATGGCTACACCTTC	CASSQTEVNYGYTF
.	.	TRBV4-1	TRBJ1-5	TGCGCCAGCAGCCACCCCGGGACTATCAATCAGCCCCAGCATTTT	CASSHPGTINQPQHF
.	.	TRBV7-3	TRBJ1-6	TGTGCCAGCAGCGGGGGGGGATCCTCACCCCTCCACTTT	CASSGGGSSPLHF
.	TRBD1	TRBV5-6	TRBJ1-6	TGTGCCAGCAGCCTTTTGGACAGGGACAATTCACCCCTCCACTTT	CASSLLDRDNSPLHF
few	TRBD1	TRBV19	TRBJ2-2	TGTGCCAGTAAATGGGCAGGGGGCAACACCGGGGAGCTGTTTTTT	CASKWAGGNTGELFF